This T cell receptor (beta chain) was sequenced for a study of cytomegalovirus exposure and HLA in healthy donors. Study-wide context: Inside one of the first data releases sat about 85 million unique TCRs taken from HLA-typed donors. Points from the study as a whole: HLA alleles were associated with around 17,000 TCR beta sequences in a later analysis at 0.05 false discovery rate. Later analysis identified several of the most significant clusters that appeared linked to common viral pathogens. In the analysis, some V segments, TRBV6-2 and TRBV6-3 included, were excluded as indistinguishable.

From germline, CDR1 is SGHNT and CDR2 YYREEE (reference sequence). The CDR3 contains 18 residues. Trimming removed 1 base from V and 7 bases from J; junction bases left unmatched: 7. With 60 Vbeta and 13 Jbeta primers, the PCR was carried out. The protocol was immunoSEQ multiplex PCR, while the TCRdb copy is restricted to in-frame clones and leaves out a portion. The sample holds approximately 140,000 clones, roughly 82% seen once. Concerning this clone: Its antigen is still unknown.

Material for sequencing was PBMCs. The chain has TRBV5-4 and TRBJ2-2; 16 nucleotides match TRBD2. This clonotype originated in a man aged 18 to 29 in good health and CMV-seropositive. The CDR3 bases are TGTGCCAGCAGCTTGCCGGGACTAGCGGGAGGGCCAGGCGGGGAGCTGTTTTTT. This sequence encodes CASSLPGLAGGPGGELFF.